The entry below gives a single T cell receptor beta chain sequence along with its context. The antigen is undetermined. Extracted RNA was reverse transcribed, and the resulting cDNA served as sequencing template. Data came from immunoSEQ multiplex PCR; TCRdb stores just in-frame clones and leaves some out. This sample has roughly 250,000 clones, with roughly two thirds found just once. The data stem from a study of CD8+ T cells in alopecia areata. Study context: Twice daily, treated patients received 5 to 10 mg of oral tofacitinib.

Lesional scalp punch biopsies and peripheral blood came from alopecia areata patients. The CDR3 length is 15 residues. The germline CDR1 and CDR2 sequences are SGHNT and YYREEE (reference sequence). The germline V and J ends were trimmed by 3 bases and 0 bases, with 12 bases remaining between them. Study-wide points: Scalp sample sequencing also detects resident alphabeta T cells of normal skin. An increase in clonality over normal scalp was evident in lesional scalp, especially alopecia totalis/universalis.

The gene calls are TRBV5-4 and TRBJ1-1; D unclear. This TCR was sampled from a human donor with alopecia areata. Sequencing was performed on CD4+ T cells sorted from blood, taken at week 0. CDR3 amino acids: CASSSAVTMNTEAFF. The CDR3 coding sequence is TGTGCCAGCAGCTCCGCAGTAACGATGAACACTGAAGCTTTCTTT.